Shown below are 21 T cell receptor beta chains from a single sample sequenced in a study of blood T cells in healthy people across ages. Combining a sample-barcoded 5' primer with a J-beta primer mix, a second PCR ran for roughly 7 to 11 cycles. Using its own MiXCR run on the 5' RACE reads, TCRdb lists one record per CDR3 protein. Among 800,000 to 950,000 distinct CDR3 sequences listed, roughly 50% were seen once. The specimen was blood. The source is a man aged 25 to 45 in good health.

V and J are TRBV20-1 and TRBJ2-7; no definite D call. The V gene lost 6 bases and the J gene lost 0 bases, with 21 bases spanning the gap. CDR1 and CDR2 from the germline V gene are DFQATT and SNEGSKA (reference sequence). The length of the CDR3 is 16 residues. CDR3 region: CSAGADGRISSYEQYF. The CDR3 DNA follows: TGCAGTGCGGGCGCGGATGGCCGGATAAGCTCCTACGAGCAGTACTTC.

This clonotype was counted ten times or more. CDR3 in DNA: TGCAGCGTGACGGGACAGACCCAAGAGACCCAGTACTTC. It translates to CSVTGQTQETQYF. This sequence joins TRBV20-1 and TRBJ2-5; 7 nucleotides align to TRBD1. Germline CDR1 is DFQATT and CDR2 is SNEGSKA (reference sequence). The CDR3 is 13 residues long.

The CDR3 DNA reads TGTGCCAGCAGCCAAGATGAAGGAACAGGGGCCGGCGAAAAACTGTTTTTT. It specifies CASSQDEGTGAGEKLFF. The V gene is TRBV3-1, the J gene TRBJ1-4, with TRBD1 identical over 7 bases. Germline CDR1 and CDR2: LGHDT and YNNKEL (reference sequence). The CDR3 is 17 amino acids. Trimming took 0 bases from V and 8 from J; bases not matched to a gene: 12. The full variable domain, completed using reference TRBV3-1 and TRBJ1-4, is DTAVSQTPKYLVTQMGNDKSIKCEQNLGHDTMYWYKQDSKKFLKIMFSYNNKELIINETVPNRFSPKSPDKAHLNLHINSLELGDSAVYFCASSQDEGTGAGEKLFFGSGTQLSVL.

The V call is TRBV5-4, the J call TRBJ2-3, with 9 bases aligning to TRBD2. Per the germline V gene, CDR1 is SGHNT and CDR2 is YYREEE (reference sequence). With V trimmed by 2 bases and J by 4 bases, 2 bases remained unmatched. This CDR3 contains 14 residues. The CDR3 DNA sequence: TGTGCCAGCAGCTTAGCTAGCGGGGCAGATACGCAGTATTTT. Translating gives CASSLASGADTQYF.

The chain employs TRBV18 and TRBJ2-3, with D possibly being TRBD2 (7 bases). The CDR3 runs to 15 residues. V shed 2 bases and J shed 4 bases, with 13 bases lying between them. From germline, CDR1 is KGHSH and CDR2 LQKENI. CDR3 region: CASSPSGGGADTQYF. The CDR3 DNA follows: TGTGCCAGCTCACCATCGGGGGGCGGCGCAGATACGCAGTATTTT.

The chain recombines TRBV7-3 with TRBJ2-3, with D perhaps TRBD2 (7 bases). Trimming removed 5 bases from V and 5 bases from J, with 11 bases in between. Germline CDR1 is SGHTA and CDR2 is FQGTGA. The length of the CDR3 is 13 residues. Here the CDR3 DNA reads TGTGCCAGCAGCCGGGGGGCAGGAGATACGCAGTATTTT. This gives the protein CASSRGAGDTQYF.

The gene calls are TRBV11-1 and TRBJ2-7; TRBD1 is a possible D gene (6 bases). Between the trimmed V and J ends, which lost 1 base and 5 bases, there was a span of 24 bases. Germline CDR1 SGHAT, CDR2 FQDESV (reference sequence). The CDR3 totals 18 residues. This CDR3 is CASSLDSGAYGRRDEQYF. For the CDR3, the DNA is TGTGCCAGCAGCTTAGACTCAGGGGCCTATGGACGACGCGACGAGCAGTACTTC.

The DNA for the CDR3 is TGTGCCAGCAGCTTAGGAACGAGGAACGGGGAGCTGTTTTTT. As protein: CASSLGTRNGELFF. V gene TRBV11-3 combines with J gene TRBJ2-2; D unclear. Germline V gene data show CDR1 as SGHNT and CDR2 as YENEEA. The CDR3 is made up of 14 amino acids. Trimming left V 1 base short and J 7 bases short, with 10 bases between.

The chain recombines TRBV2 with TRBJ2-3; TRBD2 aligns across 14 bases. The length of the CDR3 is 17 residues. Germline V gene data show CDR1 as SNHLY and CDR2 as FYNNEI. Trimming took 6 bases from V and 2 from J; bases not matched to a gene: 7. The CDR3: CASRPGLAGGLTDTQYF. In DNA, the CDR3 is TGTGCCAGCAGACCCGGACTAGCGGGGGGCCTCACAGATACGCAGTATTTT. The entire variable domain, with the rest obtained from reference TRBV2 and TRBJ2-3, is as follows: EPEVTQTPSHQVTQMGQEVILRCVPISNHLYFYWYRQILGQKVEFLVSFYNNEISEKSEIFDDQFSVERPDGSNFTLKIRSTKLEDSAMYFCASRPGLAGGLTDTQYFGPGTRLTVL.

There are a few counts of this clonotype. V usage is TRBV27 and J usage is TRBJ2-6, with D perhaps matching TRBD1 (5 bases). CDR3 length: 17 residues. Germline values: CDR1 MNHEY, CDR2 SMNVEV (reference sequence). Trimming pared 5 bases from V and 3 bases from J, leaving 17 bases between. This CDR3 reads CASSLRTQSFGANVLTF. CDR3 in DNA: TGTGCCAGCAGTCTACGGACACAGAGCTTTGGGGCCAACGTCCTGACTTTC.

The sample holds many counts of this clonotype. The chain employs TRBV28 and TRBJ2-7; tentative D call: TRBD1 (5 bases). V shed 1 base and J shed 4 bases, with 17 bases lying between them. From germline, CDR1 is MDHEN and CDR2 SYDVKM. The CDR3 is made up of 16 amino acids. The CDR3 bases are TGTGCCAGCAGTTTATTTCCTCCGAGACAGAGGTACGAGCAGTACTTC. Protein sequence: CASSLFPPRQRYEQYF.

V usage is TRBV10-3 and J usage is TRBJ2-7; D possibly corresponds to TRBD1 (5 bases). Germline V CDR1 and CDR2: ENHRY, SYGVKD. V was trimmed by 10 bases and J by 1 base, leaving 14 bases between them. The CDR3 is 13 amino acids. CDR3 DNA: TGTGCCACCTCACGTGACAGTTCCTACGAGCAGTACTTC. It codes for CATSRDSSYEQYF.

This chain uses TRBV10-3 with TRBJ1-4; TRBD1 is a possible D gene (5 bases). Trimming shortened V by 8 bases and J by 5 bases, and 15 bases separated the two germline ends. The germline CDR1 and CDR2 sequences are ENHRY and SYGVKD. There are 14 residues in the CDR3. As DNA, the CDR3 is TGTGCCATCGGCACCGGGACTGCAAATGAAAAACTGTTTTTT. Translation: CAIGTGTANEKLFF.

The chain uses TRBV4-3 and TRBJ2-3; D not resolved. The germline V gene has CDR1 LGHNA and CDR2 YSLEER. The CDR3 totals 15 residues. Trimming shortened V by 3 bases and J by 0 bases, and 10 bases separated the two germline ends. The CDR3 reads CASSQLRMSTDTQYF. The CDR3, as DNA: TGCGCCAGCAGCCAGCTCCGGATGAGCACAGATACGCAGTATTTT.

The genes are TRBV6-5 and TRBJ2-4; 8 bases align to TRBD1. The junction had 13 bases not matched to a gene; V was cut back by 2 bases and J by 13 bases. Germline-derived CDR1 and CDR2 are MNHEY and SVGAGI. CDR3 length equals 15 residues. CDR3 nucleotide sequence: TGTGCCAGCAGTTACAGAGACAGGGGATCCTGGGAGCAGTACTTC. Translation gives CASSYRDRGSWEQYF.

The chain joins TRBV3-1 to TRBJ2-4; the match to TRBD2 covers 9 bases. V lost 2 bases, J lost 9 bases, and 8 bases stayed unmatched. The CDR3 extends over 15 amino acids. From germline, CDR1 is LGHDT and CDR2 YNNKEL (reference sequence). CDR3 sequence (DNA): TGTGCCAGCAGCCAACAGCGGGGGGCAATAATCATTCAGTACTTC. Translated: CASSQQRGAIIIQYF.

This clonotype has just a few counts. This chain joins TRBV2 and TRBJ1-5; TRBD1 matches at 8 bases. Germline CDR1 SNHLY, CDR2 FYNNEI. This CDR3 comprises 15 residues. V lost 3 bases to trimming and J lost 3 bases; unmatched junction nucleotides: 4. The CDR3: CASSESDRVNQPQHF. In DNA form, the CDR3 reads TGTGCCAGCAGTGAGTCGGACAGGGTCAATCAGCCCCAGCATTTT.

As to this clonotype: The junction differs from germline at one of its ends, possibly a read error. The chain employs TRBV12-3 or TRBV12-4 and TRBJ2-5, with unresolved D. The CDR3 runs 12 residues. As DNA, the CDR3 is TGTGCCGGCAGTCCCTCCGGGGAGACCCAGTACTTC. This sequence encodes CAGSPSGETQYF.

This chain connects TRBV9 to TRBJ2-5; TRBD2 matches 8 bases. The CDR3 has 15 residues. Looked up from germline, CDR1 is SGDLS and CDR2 is YYNGEE. J was trimmed by 2 bases and V by 3 bases; bases with no gene match: 6. For the CDR3, the DNA is TGTGCCAGCAGCGCATTAGCGGGGCCGCAAGAGACCCAGTACTTC. The encoded protein is CASSALAGPQETQYF.

The rearrangement joins TRBV11-2 to TRBJ2-1; 8 nucleotides align to TRBD2. The CDR3 has 14 amino acids. The V and J ends lost 6 bases and 7 bases, in that order; junction bases with no gene match: 8. The germline V gene has CDR1 SGHAT and CDR2 FQNNGV. CDR3 nucleotide sequence: TGTGCCAGCAGGGAAGTACGGGGGGGTAATGAGCAGTTCTTC. Protein: CASREVRGGNEQFF.

This clonotype was seen only a few times. V is TRBV19 and J is TRBJ2-1, with D uncertain. The V gene's germline CDR1 is LNHDA and CDR2 SQIVND (reference sequence). This CDR3 is 13 amino acids long. V dropped 3 bases and J dropped 5 bases, with 8 bases sitting between them. CDR3 sequence reads: CASSIARHNEQFF. The DNA of the CDR3 is TGTGCCAGTAGTATCGCCAGACACAATGAGCAGTTCTTC.